Below, one T cell receptor (beta chain) is given with its context. This entry belongs to a study of blood T cell repertoires in COVID-19. Repertoires were generated with immunoSEQ multiplex PCR, while TCRdb's copy carries only in-frame clones and drops some. The data contain 200,000 to 250,000 clones, 80% of them singletons. Participants were aged about 18 to 89 years, lived in roughly 23 US areas, and enrolled virtually. Each participant's cohort was designated according to participant-reported clinical history. The CDR3 consists of 14 residues. From germline, CDR1 is SGHRS and CDR2 YFSETQ. V was trimmed by 4 bases and J by 8 bases, leaving 15 bases between them.

The chain couples TRBV5-1 to TRBJ1-4; TRBD1 might be the D (5 bases). The sample consisted of PBMCs or T cells enriched from blood (not recorded which). The TCR originated in a man aged 30 to 39 with acute COVID-19. The CDR3 coding sequence is TGCGCCAGCAGCAGTGGGGGGACCCCAGAAAAACTGTTTTTT. It encodes CASSSGGTPEKLFF.